The text below deals with one T cell receptor (beta chain). Using immunoSEQ multiplex PCR, the repertoire was profiled, and TCRdb retains in-frame clones only, with some absent. The data show some 350,000 clones, 90% seen once. The data are from a study of blood T cell repertoires in COVID-19. The specimen sequenced was peripheral blood. This receptor was identified in a man aged 18 to 35 with active or convalescent COVID-19.

The CDR3 reads CASSYQPRGQGELFF. Here the CDR3 DNA reads TGTGCCAGCAGTTACCAACCCCGGGGACAGGGGGAGCTGTTTTTT. V and J are TRBV6-5 and TRBJ2-2, with 7 positions matching TRBD1. The CDR3 is made up of 15 amino acids. J lost 8 bases, V lost 2 bases, and 8 bases had no gene match. Germline V gene data show CDR1 as MNHEY and CDR2 as SVGAGI.